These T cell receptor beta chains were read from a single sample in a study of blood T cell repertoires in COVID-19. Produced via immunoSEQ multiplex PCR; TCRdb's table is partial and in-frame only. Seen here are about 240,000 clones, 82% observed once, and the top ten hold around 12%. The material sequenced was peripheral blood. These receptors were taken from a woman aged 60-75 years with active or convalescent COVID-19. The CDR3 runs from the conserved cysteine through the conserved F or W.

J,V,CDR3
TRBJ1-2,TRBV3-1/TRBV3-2,CASSPNRGPRYGYTF
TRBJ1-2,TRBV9,CASSASIGGDYGYTF
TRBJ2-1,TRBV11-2,CASSLEAGGPRNEQFF
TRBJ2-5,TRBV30,CAWSSTGLQETQYF
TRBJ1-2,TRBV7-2,CASSSTGLYGYTF
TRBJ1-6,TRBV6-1,CASSEQGVGNSPLHF
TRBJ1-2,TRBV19,CASEALTGTAYGYTF
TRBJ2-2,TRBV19,CASSYELNTGELFF
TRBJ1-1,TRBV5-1,CASSRGGVTNTEAFF
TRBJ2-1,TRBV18,CASSLGPSGGYEQFF
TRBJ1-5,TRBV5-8,CASSVITGGGQPQHF
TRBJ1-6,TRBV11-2,CASSLQRRSSYNSPLHF
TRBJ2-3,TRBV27,CASRVVGGITDTQYF
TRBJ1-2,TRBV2,CAGNIQENYGYTF
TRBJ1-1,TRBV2,CASSEKRVNTEAFF
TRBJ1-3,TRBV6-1,CASSEGTPSSGNTIYF
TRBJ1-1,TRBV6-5,CASSYSRTGRRAEAFF
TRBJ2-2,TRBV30,CACRGYTGELFF
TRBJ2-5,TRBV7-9,CASSLVSGQETQYF
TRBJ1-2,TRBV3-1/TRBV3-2,CASSQDPKTDFYGYTF
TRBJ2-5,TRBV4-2,CASSQTTSSGGQETQYF
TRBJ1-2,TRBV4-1,CASSQDSGGRIYGYTF
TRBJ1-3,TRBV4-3,CASSLGTLSGNTIYF
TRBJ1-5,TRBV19,CASSTDSSNQPQHF
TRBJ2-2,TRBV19,CASSTRGRNTGELFF
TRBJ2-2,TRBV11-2,CASSFLAGGPAGELFF
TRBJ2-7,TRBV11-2,CASSIGLAGYEQYF
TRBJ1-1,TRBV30,CAWSVRGTTEAFF
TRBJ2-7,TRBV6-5,CASRLLAGVSYEQYF
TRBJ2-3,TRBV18,CASTGLADTDTQYF
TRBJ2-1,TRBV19,CASKGTGQYNEQFF
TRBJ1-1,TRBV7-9,CASSSLTGGRSEAFF
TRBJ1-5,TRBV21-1,CASSNLRGWSNQPQHF
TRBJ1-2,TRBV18,CASSPPAQGVGYTF
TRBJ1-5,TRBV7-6,CASSLQGFNQPQHF
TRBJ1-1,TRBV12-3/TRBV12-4,CASSLLRNTEAFF
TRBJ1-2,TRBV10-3,CAIRGDTENYGYTF
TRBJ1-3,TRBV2,CASSAGGWRAGNTIYF